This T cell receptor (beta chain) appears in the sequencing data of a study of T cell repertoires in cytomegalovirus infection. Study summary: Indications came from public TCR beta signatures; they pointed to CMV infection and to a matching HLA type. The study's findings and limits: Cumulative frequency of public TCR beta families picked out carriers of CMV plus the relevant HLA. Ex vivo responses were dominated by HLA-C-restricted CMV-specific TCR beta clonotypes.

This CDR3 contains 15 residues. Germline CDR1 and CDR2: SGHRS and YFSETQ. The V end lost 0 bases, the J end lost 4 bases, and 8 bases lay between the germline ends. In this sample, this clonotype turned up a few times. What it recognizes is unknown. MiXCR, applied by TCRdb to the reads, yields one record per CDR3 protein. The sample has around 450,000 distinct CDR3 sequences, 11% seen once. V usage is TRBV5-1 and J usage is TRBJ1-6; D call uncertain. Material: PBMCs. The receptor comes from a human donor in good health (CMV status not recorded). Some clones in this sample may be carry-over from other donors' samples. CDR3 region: CASSLAGSYNSPLHF. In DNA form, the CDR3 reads TGCGCCAGCAGCTTGGCGGGCAGTTATAATTCACCCCTCCACTTT.